Here is one TCR beta chain with its context. The antigen remains undetermined. Generated by immunoSEQ multiplex PCR, the TCRdb table keeps only in-frame clones and is missing some. The sample records approximately 70,000 clones, 85% being singletons. The CDR3 length is 14 residues. Germline trimming cut 1 base from V and 5 bases from J; bases unmatched to any gene: 8. Looked up from germline, CDR1 is GTSNPN and CDR2 is SVGIG (reference sequence). The data are from a study of OX40 agonist ivuxolimab in advanced cancers. Overall study context: Across the patients, intravenous ivuxolimab was delivered every 2 weeks at 0.01 to 10 mg/kg. Patients treated during dose escalation were battling hepatocellular carcinoma, melanoma, renal cell or head and neck cancer. Overall study results and limits: Antigen specificity was not determined for the expanded peripheral T cells. Both CD4+ and CD8+ T cell populations in blood had undergone clonal expansion by week 6 at 0.1 to 3.0 mg/kg.

This TCR was sampled from an adult with an advanced solid tumor such as melanoma, head and neck, liver or kidney cancer. Here the sequenced sample was CD4+ or CD8+ T cells sorted from blood, taken in a trial of the OX40 agonist ivuxolimab. V is TRBV30 and J is TRBJ2-7; 7 nucleotides align to TRBD2. The CDR3 nucleotides read TGTGCCTGGAGTGAGGGCGGGAGTATCCACGAGCAGTACTTC. Translated, it gives CAWSEGGSIHEQYF.